This T cell receptor beta chain was captured in a study of technical replicates of blood from several donors. The CDR3 has 14 amino acids. Unmatched junction bases numbered 1, after V lost 2 bases and J lost 1 base. Germline lookup yields CDR1 SGHTA and CDR2 FQGTGA. Some clones are missing from TCRdb's copy, which holds only in-frame ones; the method was immunoSEQ multiplex PCR. The sample includes about 97,000 clones, approximately 96% of them seen just once. The TCR originated in a human donor in good health. The sequenced material came from T cells isolated from PBMCs. V usage is TRBV7-3 and J usage is TRBJ2-5; 7 bases agree with TRBD2. The CDR3 nucleotides are TGTGCCAGCAGCTTATCGGGAGGCCAAGAGACCCAGTACTTC. Amino acids: CASSLSGGQETQYF.